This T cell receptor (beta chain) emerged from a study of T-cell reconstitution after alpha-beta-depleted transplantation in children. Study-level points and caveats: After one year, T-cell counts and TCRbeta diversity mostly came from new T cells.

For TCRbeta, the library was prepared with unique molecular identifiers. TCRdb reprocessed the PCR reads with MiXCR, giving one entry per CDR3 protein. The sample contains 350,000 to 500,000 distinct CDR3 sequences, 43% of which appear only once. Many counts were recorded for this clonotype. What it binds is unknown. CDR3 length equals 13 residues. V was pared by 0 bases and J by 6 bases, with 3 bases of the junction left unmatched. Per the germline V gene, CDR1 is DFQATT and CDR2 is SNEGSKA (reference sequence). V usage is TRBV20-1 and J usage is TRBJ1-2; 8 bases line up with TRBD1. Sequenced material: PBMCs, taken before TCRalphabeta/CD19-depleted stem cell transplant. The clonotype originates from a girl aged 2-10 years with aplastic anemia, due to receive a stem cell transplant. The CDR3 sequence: CSAREAQGDGYTF. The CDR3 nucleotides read TGCAGTGCTAGAGAAGCACAGGGGGATGGCTACACCTTC.